This TCR beta chain is drawn from a study of technical replicates of blood from a few donors. The protocol was immunoSEQ multiplex PCR, while the TCRdb copy is restricted to in-frame clones and leaves out a portion. The profile shows about 70,000 clones, just under 97% of them singletons. This CDR3 has 14 amino acids. From germline, CDR1 is SGHRS and CDR2 YFSETQ. Losses at the gene ends were 6 bases for V and 6 bases for J; bases not matched to a gene: 8. The specimen was T cells isolated from PBMCs. The chain is built from TRBV5-1 and TRBJ2-3; 9 bases agree with TRBD2. The TCR originated in a human donor in good health. CDR3 bases: TGCGCCAGCAAGCTAGCGGGACCTTTGGATACGCAGTATTTT. Its translation: CASKLAGPLDTQYF.